This TCR beta chain was sequenced during a study of blood T cell repertoires in COVID-19. Germline CDR1 reads MNHNS; CDR2 reads SASEGT. Trimming cost V 2 bases and J 5 bases, with 12 bases left between them. The CDR3 runs 15 residues. The assay was immunoSEQ multiplex PCR, and TCRdb's table has in-frame clones only and misses some. The data contain about 160,000 clones, around 84% of them singletons. In this sample, this clone turned up a few times. Sequencing used peripheral blood. The chain links TRBV6-1 to TRBJ1-4; unclear D gene. The TCR comes from a man aged 35-49 years with acute or convalescent COVID-19. CDR3 loop: CASSETVAGNEKLFF. The CDR3 region has the DNA TGTGCCAGCAGTGAAACTGTTGCGGGGAATGAAAAACTGTTTTTT.